The present T cell receptor beta chain was sequenced within a study of OX40 agonist ivuxolimab in advanced cancers. Assay: immunoSEQ multiplex PCR; the TCRdb copy retains only in-frame clones and omits some. Among fewer than 60,000 clones listed, about nine tenths were seen once. V shed 3 bases and J 6 bases; nucleotides not matched to a gene: 9. The CDR3 has 16 amino acids. CDR1 is SGHTA and CDR2 is FQGNSA in the germline V gene. The sequence derives from an adult with an advanced solid tumor such as melanoma, head and neck, liver or kidney cancer. The V call is TRBV7-2, the J call TRBJ1-5; 9 nucleotides line up with TRBD1. The source material was CD4+ or CD8+ T cells sorted from blood, sampled in a trial of the OX40 agonist ivuxolimab. The CDR3 spells CASSFSGTGTGQPQHF. As DNA, the CDR3 is TGTGCCAGCAGCTTCTCCGGGACAGGGACCGGTCAGCCCCAGCATTTT.